The 14 T cell receptor beta chains in this list originate from one sample, sequenced in a study of Ad26.COV2.S vaccination and SARS-CoV-2 variants. Using immunoSEQ multiplex PCR, the repertoire was profiled, and TCRdb retains in-frame clones only, with some absent. Of about 350,000 clones listed, approximately 85% are singletons. Described treatment: 15 to 20 received Ad26.COV2.S at low or high dose, single or two shots; about 5 received placebo; per-sample allocation not given. The investigators took samples on day 63 after the first vaccine or placebo injection. The sample here was peripheral blood, taken in a trial of Ad26.COV2.S vaccine versus placebo. The receptor source for this set is a person aged 18-65 years who received the Ad26.COV2.S COVID-19 vaccine or a placebo.

This clone was seen only once. This sequence joins TRBV29-1 and TRBJ2-7; 7 positions agree with TRBD1. V trimming: 4 bases; J trimming: 0 bases; junction bases outside the gene matches: 3. CDR3 length: 13 residues. Germline V gene lookup returns CDR1 SQVTM and CDR2 ANQGSEA. CDR3 protein: CSVVRDSSYEQYF. The CDR3 DNA sequence: TGCAGCGTTGTACGGGACAGCTCCTACGAGCAGTACTTC.

The rearrangement uses TRBV6-5 and TRBJ1-3; 8 bases are shared with TRBD1. Germline V gives CDR1 MNHEY, CDR2 SVGAGI. The J segment lost 1 base and the V segment lost 6 bases, leaving 5 bases of the junction unmatched. This CDR3 is built from 15 residues. The CDR3 region is CASRGQVSSGNTIYF. DNA for the CDR3: TGTGCCAGCAGGGGACAGGTCTCTTCTGGAAACACCATATATTTT.

In DNA, the CDR3 is TGTGCCACCAGTGATCACGGGACTAGCGTCGGGGAGCTGTTTTTT. Translating it yields CATSDHGTSVGELFF. The rearrangement links TRBV24-1 to TRBJ2-2, with TRBD2 matching over 10 bases. Germline-derived CDR1 and CDR2 are KGHDR and SFDVKD. The J segment lost 7 bases and the V segment lost 3 bases, leaving 4 bases of the junction unmatched. The CDR3 extends over 15 amino acids.

This chain connects TRBV30 to TRBJ1-4, with 9 bases identical to TRBD1. This CDR3 region has 15 residues. Trimming took 3 bases from V and 7 from J; bases not matched to a gene: 9. Germline-derived CDR1 and CDR2 are GTSNPN and SVGIG (reference sequence). CDR3 bases: TGTGCCTGGAGCGCCCACAGGGGGCCGACTGAAAAACTGTTTTTT. Protein product: CAWSAHRGPTEKLFF.

This clone has more than one count but fewer than ten. The V and J genes are TRBV15 and TRBJ2-1; 9 bases fit TRBD2. The J segment lost 0 bases and the V segment lost 1 base, leaving 10 bases of the junction unmatched. This CDR3 contains 19 residues. Germline values: CDR1 LNHNV, CDR2 YYDKDF (reference sequence). For the CDR3, the DNA is TGTGCCACCAGCAGAGTTAGTCTCTCAGCGGGGGGCTCCTACAATGAGCAGTTCTTC. This sequence encodes CATSRVSLSAGGSYNEQFF. The variable domain in full, with the rest retrieved from reference TRBV15 and TRBJ2-1, is DAMVIQNPRYQVTQFGKPVTLSCSQTLNHNVMYWYQQKSSQAPKLLFHYYDKDFNNEADTPDNFQSRRPNTSFCFLDIRSPGLGDTAMYLCATSRVSLSAGGSYNEQFFGPGTRLTVL.

This clone was counted a single time. The rearrangement links TRBV29-1 to TRBJ1-2, with D unclear. Trimming took 4 bases from V and 8 from J, leaving 14 bases between them. Germline CDR1 and CDR2: SQVTM and ANQGSEA. The CDR3 sequence is 12 residues long. In DNA, the CDR3 is TGCAGCGTTGCCTGGGTGGGCGGAGGCTACACCTTC. Its translation: CSVAWVGGGYTF.

The CDR3 here is CASSQTGQIYEQYF. The CDR3 bases are TGTGCCAGCAGCCAGACCGGACAGATTTACGAGCAGTACTTC. V and J are TRBV7-9 and TRBJ2-7; D perhaps matches TRBD1 (6 bases). Germline CDR1 is SEHNR and CDR2 is FQNEAQ (reference sequence). The CDR3 sequence is 14 residues long. Trimming stripped 5 bases from V and 4 bases from J, with 15 bases between.

This rearrangement joins TRBV5-1 to TRBJ2-1; D gene uncertain. Germline V gene data show CDR1 as SGHRS and CDR2 as YFSETQ. This CDR3 is 15 amino acids long. V lost 1 base and J lost 0, with 8 bases in between. As DNA, the CDR3 is TGCGCCAGCAGCTTGTTCCAAGGCTCCTACAATGAGCAGTTCTTC. This encodes CASSLFQGSYNEQFF.

A word on this clone: Other DNA sequences of this sample code for an identical CDR3. This chain joins TRBV5-6 and TRBJ1-2; D ambiguous. With 4 bases removed from V and 2 bases from J, the gap between germline ends came to 9 bases. Germline values: CDR1 SGHDT, CDR2 YYEEEE. The CDR3 has 13 amino acids. The CDR3 nucleotides read TGTGCCAGCAGCCCAGGACGGAACTATGGCTACACCTTC. Its translation is CASSPGRNYGYTF.

The chain joins TRBV18 to TRBJ2-7; D is ambiguous. The V gene lost 2 bases and the J gene lost 0 bases, with 8 bases spanning the gap. Germline lookup yields CDR1 KGHSH and CDR2 LQKENI. The length of the CDR3 is 14 residues. The CDR3 region has the DNA TGTGCCAGCTCACCAGACAAGGGCTCCTACGAGCAGTACTTC. Protein sequence: CASSPDKGSYEQYF. Full variable domain (missing parts from reference TRBV18 and TRBJ2-7): NAGVMQNPRHLVRRRGQEARLRCSPMKGHSHVYWYRQLPEEGLKFMVYLQKENIIDESGMPKERFSAEFPKEGPSILRIQQVVRGDSAAYFCASSPDKGSYEQYFGPGTRLTVT.

The CDR3 DNA sequence: TGTGCCAGCAGCTTAGAGTTGATTACCTACGAGCAGTACTTC. This gives the protein CASSLELITYEQYF. The genes are TRBV7-2 and TRBJ2-7, with D uncertain. Germline CDR1 reads SGHTA; CDR2 reads FQGNSA. The V end lost 1 base, the J end lost 2 bases, and 9 bases lay between the germline ends. The CDR3 is 14 amino acids.

The rearrangement joins TRBV21-1 to TRBJ2-7; the table's D call, TRBD1, was not checked against the DNA. TRBV21-1 is a recognized pseudogene. The CDR3 loop spans 13 amino acids. The CDR3 reads CASSSGSHYEQYF. Written as DNA, the CDR3 is TGTGCCAGCAGTTCAGGTTCCCACTACGAGCAGTACTTC.

The V and J genes are TRBV6-5 and TRBJ1-1; a weak D match, TRBD1 (5 bases). Between the trimmed V and J ends, which lost 6 bases and 10 bases, there was a span of 15 bases. From germline, CDR1 is MNHEY and CDR2 SVGAGI. The CDR3 covers 12 residues. The DNA for the CDR3 is TGTGCCAGCAGCACCGGGGCCGTGGGAGCTTTCTTT. Its protein is CASSTGAVGAFF.

The chain carries TRBV19 and TRBJ1-4; no clear D. The ends were cut back, 9 bases at V and 7 bases at J, with 6 bases in the middle. Germline CDR1 is LNHDA and CDR2 is SQIVND (reference sequence). The CDR3 is 10 amino acids. CDR3 region: CASGGEKLFF. The CDR3 coding sequence is TGTGCCAGCGGAGGTGAAAAACTGTTTTTT.